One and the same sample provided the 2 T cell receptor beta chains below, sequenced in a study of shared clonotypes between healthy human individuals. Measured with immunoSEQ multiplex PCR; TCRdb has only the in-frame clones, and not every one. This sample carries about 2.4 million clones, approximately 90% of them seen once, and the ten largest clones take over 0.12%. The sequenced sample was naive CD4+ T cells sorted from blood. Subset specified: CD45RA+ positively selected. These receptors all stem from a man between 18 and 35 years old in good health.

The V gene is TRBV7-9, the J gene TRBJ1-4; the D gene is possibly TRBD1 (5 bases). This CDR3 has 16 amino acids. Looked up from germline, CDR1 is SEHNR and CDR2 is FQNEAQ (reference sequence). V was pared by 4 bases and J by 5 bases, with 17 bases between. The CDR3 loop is CASSSVGQGGNEKLFF. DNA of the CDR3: TGTGCCAGCAGCTCCGTGGGGCAGGGTGGGAATGAAAAACTGTTTTTT.

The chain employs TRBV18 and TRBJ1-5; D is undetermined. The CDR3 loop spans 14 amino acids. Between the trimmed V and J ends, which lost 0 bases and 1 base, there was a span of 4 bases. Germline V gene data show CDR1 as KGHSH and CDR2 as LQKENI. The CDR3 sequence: CASSPPSSNQPQHF. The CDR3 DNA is TGTGCCAGCTCACCACCGTCGAGCAATCAGCCCCAGCATTTT.